The clone carrying this T cell receptor (beta chain) was detected a few times. As yet, its antigen is unknown. V was pared by 3 bases and J by 0 bases, with 3 bases of the junction left unmatched. CDR3 length: 16 residues. Germline V gene lookup returns CDR1 SGDLS and CDR2 YYNGEE. The entry originates in a study of a mutant IDH1 vaccine in newly diagnosed glioma. Study-wide background: Previous care, which was radiotherapy, temozolomide, or both, most often involved both. Visit V12 was conducted at week 35 as the safety follow-up. Visit V13 came later, at week 47.

Some clones are missing from TCRdb's copy, which holds only in-frame ones; the method was immunoSEQ multiplex PCR. The table shows nearly 50,000 clones, with roughly 83% occurring only once. Sample time point: week 47, end of study. The investigators gave 300 ug of mutant IDH1 20-mer peptide in each vaccine dose, together with topical imiquimod. This rearrangement joins TRBV9 to TRBJ2-1, with TRBD2 matching 10 bases. The receptor's source is a woman younger than 45 with glioma. Some clones in this sample may be carry-over from other donors' samples. Sequenced material: PBMCs, taken from a glioma patient whose treatment included an IDH1 peptide vaccine. The CDR3 region has the DNA TGTGCCAGCAGCGCTCCTAGCGGGAGCTCCTACAATGAGCAGTTCTTC. Amino acids: CASSAPSGSSYNEQFF.